The next 25 T cell receptor beta chains were all read from a single sample in a study of response to subunit inactivated influenza vaccine. MiXCR, applied by TCRdb to the RT-PCR reads, yields one record per CDR3 protein. The sample lists under 750,000 distinct CDR3 sequences; about 10% were seen once. The material was PBMCs from blood, obtained on the day of vaccination. The receptors derive from a man aged 50 to 60 who received an inactivated influenza vaccine.

The chain carries TRBV7-9 and TRBJ2-1, with 8 bases that match TRBD2. In germline, CDR1 is SEHNR, CDR2 FQNEAQ (reference sequence). V was clipped by 5 bases and J by 7 bases; unmatched bases: 10. The CDR3 totals 15 residues. The CDR3 DNA follows: TGTGCCAGCAGCCCGACCCGGGGGGGAACTAATGAGCAGTTCTTC. The encoded protein is CASSPTRGGTNEQFF.

There are a few counts of this clonotype. The rearrangement uses TRBV2 and TRBJ2-7, with TRBD1 matching over 7 bases. J was trimmed by 1 base and V by 1 base; bases with no gene match: 4. Germline V gene sequence: CDR1 SNHLY, CDR2 FYNNEI. CDR3 length equals 15 residues. The CDR3 loop reads CASSEETGISYEQYF. The CDR3 nucleotides are TGTGCCAGCAGTGAAGAGACAGGGATATCCTACGAGCAGTACTTC.

This clonotype was seen repeatedly, ten times or more. The chain carries TRBV28 and TRBJ2-5; D unclear. Germline CDR1 MDHEN, CDR2 SYDVKM. This CDR3 is built from 13 residues. V lost 6 bases and J lost 5, with 13 bases in between. The CDR3 region has the DNA TGTGCCAGCAGCCTTTCGCACGGCGAGACCCAGTACTTC. This encodes CASSLSHGETQYF.

This clonotype was counted ten times or more. The V gene is TRBV10-3, the J gene TRBJ1-4, with D hard to call. The germline CDR1 and CDR2 sequences are ENHRY and SYGVKD. The CDR3 consists of 13 residues. V gave up 7 bases and J gave up 8 bases, with 14 bases separating them. CDR3 DNA: TGTGCCATCACGAGCTCACCCGAGGAAAAACTGTTTTTT. Protein: CAITSSPEEKLFF.

This clonotype was observed a few times. The chain combines TRBV5-1 with TRBJ2-1; 8 nucleotides agree with TRBD1. The germline V gene encodes CDR1 SGHRS and CDR2 YFSETQ. J lost 3 bases, V lost 4 bases, and 9 bases had no gene match. There are 16 residues in the CDR3. This CDR3 reads CASSHGTGRSYNEQFF. CDR3 bases: TGCGCCAGCAGCCATGGGACAGGTAGGAGCTACAATGAGCAGTTCTTC.

This clonotype was found a few times. J is TRBJ2-2 and V is TRBV27; 11 bases fit TRBD1. Looked up from germline, CDR1 is MNHEY and CDR2 is SMNVEV (reference sequence). V lost 5 bases, J lost 7 bases, and 6 bases stayed unmatched. The CDR3 covers 15 residues. DNA for the CDR3: TGTGCCAGCAGTCGGGACAGGGGGTTAGTCGGGGAGCTGTTTTTT. This sequence encodes CASSRDRGLVGELFF.

The chain employs TRBV14 and TRBJ1-4; D is unclear. The CDR3 consists of 16 residues. Between the trimmed V and J ends, which lost 0 bases and 5 bases, there was a span of 13 bases. The germline CDR1 and CDR2 sequences are SGHDN and FVKESK. CDR3: CASSQDRGVTNEKLFF. The CDR3 coding sequence is TGTGCCAGCAGCCAAGATCGTGGGGTTACGAATGAAAAACTGTTTTTT.

In its sample, this clonotype was seen many times. This chain uses TRBV28 with TRBJ2-7; D is possibly TRBD2 (6 bases). The V end lost 4 bases, the J end lost 2 bases, and 15 bases lay between the germline ends. The CDR3 covers 15 residues. The germline V gene has CDR1 MDHEN and CDR2 SYDVKM. CDR3 in DNA: TGTGCCAGCAGTTATGGTGGGGGGAAGACCTACGAGCAGTACTTC. This gives the protein CASSYGGGKTYEQYF.

This clonotype was seen only a few times. V usage is TRBV28 and J usage is TRBJ1-2, with D unresolved. Trimming shortened V by 3 bases and J by 4 bases, and 18 bases separated the two germline ends. The CDR3 sequence is 16 residues long. From germline, CDR1 is MDHEN and CDR2 SYDVKM. This chain's CDR3 is CASSFYRAPRVYGYTF. The DNA for the CDR3 is TGTGCCAGCAGTTTTTACCGAGCCCCAAGGGTCTATGGCTACACCTTC.

At least ten counts were recorded for this clonotype. The V gene is TRBV12-3 or TRBV12-4, the J gene TRBJ1-1; D remains unclear. V lost 1 base and J lost 4, with 10 bases in between. The CDR3 spans 14 residues. The CDR3 nucleotides read TGTGCCAGCAGTTTAGGATCGTGGGGCACTGAAGCTTTCTTT. It is translated as CASSLGSWGTEAFF.

This clonotype was counted a few times. The chain uses TRBV20-1 and TRBJ2-4; D possibly corresponds to TRBD1 (7 bases). V dropped 5 bases and J dropped 9 bases, with 11 bases sitting between them. The CDR3 contains 11 residues. CDR1 DFQATT and CDR2 SNEGSKA come from the germline V gene (reference sequence). CDR3 region: CSAGTAGIQYF. The CDR3 region has the DNA TGCAGTGCTGGGACAGCGGGCATTCAGTACTTC.

V and J are TRBV28 and TRBJ2-7; the D gene is possibly TRBD2 (6 bases). This CDR3 spans 16 amino acids. Germline loops: CDR1 MDHEN, CDR2 SYDVKM. Trimming removed 6 bases from V and 3 bases from J, with 21 bases in between. As DNA, the CDR3 is TGTGCCAGCAGCCCCGGGACTTTTCGTGGGGTCTACGAGCAGTACTTC. It specifies CASSPGTFRGVYEQYF. The full variable domain, completed using reference TRBV28 and TRBJ2-7, is DVKVTQSSRYLVKRTGEKVFLECVQDMDHENMFWYRQDPGLGLRLIYFSYDVKMKEKGDIPEGYSVSREKKERFSLILESASTNQTSMYLCASSPGTFRGVYEQYFGPGTRLTVT.

V is TRBV18 and J is TRBJ1-1, with D unclear. There are 13 residues in the CDR3. V dropped 3 bases and J dropped 3 bases, with 8 bases sitting between them. Germline V gene data show CDR1 as KGHSH and CDR2 as LQKENI. CDR3 DNA: TGTGCCAGCTCACCGAACCGGGACACTGAAGCTTTCTTT. The encoded protein is CASSPNRDTEAFF.

This chain links TRBV20-1 with TRBJ2-1; 8 bases line up with TRBD2. With V trimmed by 5 bases and J by 5 bases, 8 bases remained unmatched. The CDR3 extends over 14 amino acids. CDR1 and CDR2 (germline): DFQATT, SNEGSKA (reference sequence). CDR3 residues: CSAQAGASDNEQFF. The CDR3 bases are TGCAGTGCTCAAGCGGGAGCTTCTGACAATGAGCAGTTCTTC.

This clonotype has just a few counts. The V call is TRBV6-2 or TRBV6-3, the J call TRBJ2-1, with D tentatively TRBD2 (6 bases). Trimming left V 5 bases short and J 3 bases short, with 11 bases between. This CDR3 contains 14 residues. From germline, CDR1 is MNHEY and CDR2 SVGEGT. CDR3 amino acids: CASSPPGVYNEQFF. The CDR3 DNA reads TGTGCCAGCAGTCCCCCGGGAGTCTACAATGAGCAGTTCTTC.

About this clonotype: A read error may account for a junction end that differs from germline. J is TRBJ2-1 and V is TRBV3-1, with 7 positions matching TRBD2. CDR1 is LGHDT, CDR2 YNNKEL, per germline (reference sequence). There are 11 residues in the CDR3. This CDR3 reads CASSQGTRAVF. Here the CDR3 DNA reads TGTGCCAGCAGCCAAGGGACTAGGGCGGTCTTC.

The chain joins TRBV5-6 to TRBJ2-1; a weak D match, TRBD1 (5 bases). CDR3 size: 14 residues. V was clipped by 0 bases and J by 8 bases, with 12 bases between them. Per the germline V gene, CDR1 is SGHDT and CDR2 is YYEEEE. The CDR3 bases are TGTGCCAGCAGCTTGGGGTCAAGGGGCGATGAGCAGTTCTTC. Encoded protein: CASSLGSRGDEQFF.

The chain links TRBV11-2 to TRBJ2-2; TRBD2 aligns across 15 bases. CDR1 SGHAT and CDR2 FQNNGV come from the germline V gene. The CDR3 runs 18 residues. Unmatched junction bases numbered 8, after V lost 5 bases and J lost 4 bases. The CDR3 loop reads CASSPRGLAGGVTGELFF. The CDR3 DNA sequence: TGTGCCAGCAGCCCACGGGGACTAGCGGGAGGAGTCACCGGGGAGCTGTTTTTT.

V gene TRBV12-3 or TRBV12-4 combines with J gene TRBJ1-3, with D unclear. There are 12 residues in the CDR3. V gave up 5 bases and J gave up 8 bases, with 10 bases separating them. The CDR3 DNA reads as TGTGCCAGCAGTCGAGCCCACCACACCATATATTTT. Translating gives CASSRAHHTIYF.

This clonotype showed up many times. J is TRBJ2-3 and V is TRBV10-3; 8 nucleotides match TRBD1. Looked up from germline, CDR1 is ENHRY and CDR2 is SYGVKD. V lost 2 bases to trimming and J lost 3 bases; unmatched junction nucleotides: 4. CDR3 length: 15 amino acids. The CDR3 DNA follows: TGTGCCATCAGTGAGGGGACAGGTATTACAGATACGCAGTATTTT. This encodes CAISEGTGITDTQYF.

V usage is TRBV3-1 and J usage is TRBJ2-2; D unresolved. The V end was cut by 1 base, the J end by 4 bases, with 10 bases between. Looked up from germline, CDR1 is LGHDT and CDR2 is YNNKEL (reference sequence). There are 15 residues in the CDR3. CDR3 coding DNA: TGTGCCAGCAGCCAAGCACCCCGGCCCACCGGGGAGCTGTTTTTT. It yields the protein CASSQAPRPTGELFF.

This clonotype was counted ten times or more. J is TRBJ2-5 and V is TRBV4-3; D is perhaps TRBD2 (5 bases). CDR3 length equals 15 residues. CDR1 LGHNA and CDR2 YSLEER come from the germline V gene. The ends were cut back, 0 bases at V and 1 base at J, with 9 bases in the middle. CDR3 sequence (DNA): TGCGCCAGCAGCCAAGATGGACTTTCCCAAGAGACCCAGTACTTC. It yields the protein CASSQDGLSQETQYF.

At least ten counts were recorded for this clonotype. This rearrangement joins TRBV4-2 to TRBJ2-7, with D perhaps being TRBD1 or TRBD2 (5 bases each). Looked up from germline, CDR1 is LGHNA and CDR2 is YNFKEQ. The germline V and J ends were trimmed by 0 bases and 4 bases, with 10 bases remaining between them. This CDR3 spans 14 amino acids. CDR3 sequence (DNA): TGTGCCAGCAGCCAAGATTTAGGGGAGTACGAGCAGTACTTC. This sequence encodes CASSQDLGEYEQYF.

This chain joins TRBV15 and TRBJ1-5; D is uncertain. The CDR3 loop spans 14 amino acids. Trimming took 3 bases from V and 1 from J, leaving 7 bases between them. CDR1 LNHNV and CDR2 YYDKDF come from the germline V gene (reference sequence). Written as DNA, the CDR3 is TGTGCCACCAGCAGCGGGGAGAGCAATCAGCCCCAGCATTTT. It encodes CATSSGESNQPQHF.

The genes are TRBV6-5 and TRBJ2-5; 7 nucleotides line up with TRBD1. Germline V lookup: CDR1 MNHEY, CDR2 SVGAGI. After removal of 2 bases from V and 5 bases from J, the junction contained 8 bases not matched to a gene. The CDR3 contains 15 residues. The CDR3: CASSYATGLPETQYF. The CDR3 DNA reads as TGTGCCAGCAGTTACGCGACAGGGTTGCCGGAGACCCAGTACTTC.